Listed below are T cell receptor beta chains from one sample, sequenced in a study of naive and memory T cell subsets. TCRdb reanalysed the UMI-ligation and nested PCR reads using MiXCR and keeps one entry per CDR3 protein. The sample shows tens of thousands of distinct CDR3 sequences, around 11% of them seen only once. Source material: naive CD4+ T cells from blood. The receptors come from a human donor in good health. Both conserved end residues are part of each CDR3. A D gene is named only where the DNA matches it firmly. Clone size is not always given. Where it is, it says once, few, many or a class for expanded clones.

.	TRBV20-1	.	TRBJ2-3	CSASPVTDTQYF	TGCAGTGCTAGCCCGGTCACAGATACGCAGTATTTT
TRBD1	TRBV18	few	TRBJ2-7	CASSPQQGSSSYEQYF	TGTGCCAGCTCACCTCAACAGGGGTCGAGCTCCTACGAGCAGTACTTC
TRBD1	TRBV2	few	TRBJ1-5	CASRGTVAKPQHF	TGTGCCAGCAGGGGGACAGTGGCGAAGCCCCAGCATTTT
.	TRBV28	.	TRBJ2-7	CASSRTSSSYEQYF	TGTGCCAGCAGTCGAACGAGCAGCTCCTACGAGCAGTACTTC
.	TRBV2	.	TRBJ2-7	CASSERMQQYF	TGTGCCAGCAGTGAACGGATGCAACAGTACTTC
.	TRBV6-1	few	TRBJ1-4	CASLRRGWDLNEKLFF	TGTGCCAGCCTCAGGAGGGGGTGGGACCTTAATGAAAAACTGTTTTTT
.	TRBV28	.	TRBJ2-5	CASSLPKKETQYF	TGTGCCAGCAGTTTGCCAAAGAAAGAGACCCAGTACTTC
.	TRBV2	.	TRBJ1-1	CASQVEGNTEAFF	TGTGCCAGCCAGGTCGAGGGAAACACTGAAGCTTTCTTT
.	TRBV29-1	few	TRBJ1-3	CSVALEPGNTIYF	TGCAGCGTTGCCCTCGAGCCTGGAAACACCATATATTTT
TRBD2	TRBV12-3/TRBV12-4	.	TRBJ2-3	CASRPLAVLTDTQYF	TGTGCCAGCAGGCCCCTAGCGGTCCTCACAGATACGCAGTATTTT
.	TRBV20-1	many	TRBJ2-4	CSARELGTAKNIQYF	TGCAGTGCTAGAGAGTTGGGGACCGCCAAAAACATTCAGTACTTC
.	TRBV25-1	.	TRBJ2-5	CASKIQETQYF	TGTGCCAGCAAAATCCAAGAGACCCAGTACTTC
.	TRBV20-1	many	TRBJ2-4	CSARGGLGKNIQYF	TGCAGTGCTAGAGGGGGGTTAGGCAAAAACATTCAGTACTTC
TRBD1	TRBV6-1	few	TRBJ2-2	CASMHTGGGSGELFF	TGTGCCAGCATGCATACAGGGGGAGGTTCCGGGGAGCTGTTTTTT
.	TRBV7-9	many	TRBJ2-2	CASSFDTGELFF	TGTGCCAGCAGCTTTGACACCGGGGAGCTGTTTTTT
TRBD1	TRBV7-9	few	TRBJ2-5	CASSSTGTTQETQYF	TGTGCCAGCAGCTCGACAGGGACCACACAAGAGACCCAGTACTTC
TRBD2	TRBV12-5	.	TRBJ2-7	CASGLDLAGDEQYF	TGTGCTAGTGGTTTGGATCTAGCGGGAGACGAGCAGTACTTC
TRBD1	TRBV11-2	.	TRBJ1-1	CASSRQGADTEAFF	TGTGCCAGCAGCCGACAGGGGGCTGACACTGAAGCTTTCTTT
TRBD2	TRBV29-1	.	TRBJ2-1	CSAQGLAGVAYNEQFF	TGCAGCGCCCAAGGACTAGCGGGAGTAGCCTACAATGAGCAGTTCTTC
.	TRBV18	few	TRBJ1-1	CASSPNDRRGEAFF	TGTGCCAGCTCACCAAATGACAGGCGGGGAGAAGCTTTCTTT
TRBD2	TRBV30	few	TRBJ2-7	CAWISPSRGSYEQYF	TGTGCCTGGATTTCCCCCTCACGCGGGAGTTACGAGCAGTACTTC
TRBD2	TRBV12-3/TRBV12-4	.	TRBJ2-1	CASSLATGGPKLF	TGTGCCAGCAGTTTAGCGACGGGAGGGCCAAAATTGTTC
.	TRBV4-3	many	TRBJ1-1	CASSRRVGSDTEAFF	TGCGCCAGCAGCCGCAGGGTGGGATCGGACACTGAAGCTTTCTTT
.	TRBV27	many	TRBJ2-7	CASRRGTGLYEQYF	TGTGCCAGCAGACGTGGGACTGGTTTGTACGAGCAGTACTTC
.	TRBV12-3/TRBV12-4	few	TRBJ2-3	CASSFSWGRDTQYF	TGTGCCAGCAGTTTCTCGTGGGGGCGAGATACGCAGTATTTT
.	TRBV6-2/TRBV6-3	.	TRBJ1-5	CASSYSEKINQPQHF	TGTGCCAGCAGTTACTCGGAAAAGATCAATCAGCCCCAGCATTTT
.	TRBV4-3	few	TRBJ1-2	CASSQEKRSNYGYTF	TGCGCCAGCAGCCAAGAAAAGCGCTCTAACTATGGCTACACCTTC
.	TRBV4-2	many	TRBJ2-3	CASSQADYRQYF	TGTGCCAGCAGCCAAGCGGACTACCGGCAGTATTTT
.	TRBV5-1	few	TRBJ1-1	CASSLVARAGTTEAFF	TGCGCCAGCAGCTTGGTGGCCCGGGCGGGGACGACCGAAGCTTTCTTT
.	TRBV5-4	once	TRBJ2-7	CASSLDRDEQYF	TGTGCCAGCAGCCTGGACCGAGACGAGCAGTACTTC
.	TRBV28	.	TRBJ2-3	CASSLITGRQYF	TGTGCCAGCAGTTTAATCACAGGGCGGCAATATTTT
.	TRBV6-1	many	TRBJ1-1	CASSRQTGGTEAFF	TGTGCCAGCTCCCGACAGACCGGCGGTACTGAAGCTTTCTTT
.	TRBV2	few	TRBJ1-5	CASRRGDSNQPQHF	TGTGCCAGCAGGCGGGGGGATAGCAATCAGCCCCAGCATTTT
.	TRBV7-2	few	TRBJ2-1	CASSLALAGGDNEQFF	TGTGCCAGCAGCTTAGCTCTAGCCGGAGGGGACAATGAGCAGTTCTTC
.	TRBV2	few	TRBJ1-2	CASSVREGRNYGYTF	TGTGCCAGCAGTGTTCGAGAGGGCAGAAACTATGGCTACACCTTC
TRBD2	TRBV7-9	few	TRBJ2-7	CASRASGAYEQYF	TGTGCCAGCCGGGCTAGCGGAGCCTACGAGCAGTACTTC
TRBD1	TRBV5-1	.	TRBJ1-5	CASSWGTGNQPQHF	TGCGCCAGCAGCTGGGGGACAGGCAATCAGCCCCAGCATTTT
.	TRBV4-3	few	TRBJ1-2	CASSQDSAWTNYGYTF	TGCGCCAGCAGCCAAGATTCCGCTTGGACTAACTATGGCTACACCTTC
TRBD1	TRBV7-9	many	TRBJ2-3	CASSPRTGGMSDTQYF	TGTGCCAGCAGCCCAAGGACAGGGGGTATGTCTGATACGCAGTATTTT
TRBD1	TRBV20-1	once	TRBJ1-1	CSARPGQGRINTEAFF	TGCAGTGCTAGACCTGGACAGGGGCGAATCAACACTGAAGCTTTCTTT
.	TRBV12-3/TRBV12-4	few	TRBJ2-2	CASNRDENTGELFF	TGTGCCAGCAATAGGGACGAGAACACCGGGGAGCTGTTTTTT
TRBD1	TRBV18	.	TRBJ1-3	CASSPGTGPGNTIYF	TGTGCCAGCTCACCGGGGACAGGTCCTGGAAACACCATATATTTT
TRBD1	TRBV20-1	.	TRBJ1-3	CSARDNRGGLGNTIYF	TGCAGTGCTAGAGACAACAGGGGCGGCCTTGGAAACACCATATATTTT
TRBD1	TRBV3-1	.	TRBJ1-2	CASSQGRGRQDGYTF	TGTGCCAGCAGCCAAGGCAGGGGGCGCCAAGATGGCTATACCTTC
TRBD1	TRBV5-1	.	TRBJ2-3	CASSLDRGTADTQYF	TGCGCCAGCAGCTTGGACAGGGGAACGGCAGATACGCAGTATTTT
TRBD2	TRBV24-1	few	TRBJ2-1	CATSDWSGTSGGNEQFF	TGTGCCACCAGTGATTGGTCAGGGACTAGCGGGGGAAATGAGCAGTTCTTC